Listed here are 22 T cell receptor beta chains from one sample, sequenced in a study of CD4 and CD8 cells across lung adenocarcinoma regions. TCRdb used MiXCR to reprocess the PCR reads, holding one entry per CDR3 protein. The sample lists around 20,000 distinct CDR3 sequences, around half occurring once. The source material was CD8+ T cells from the center of a lung tumor. The receptors come from a female donor with lung adenocarcinoma. The CD4 and CD8 labels of this study may be unreliable.

The table lists this clonotype with a few counts. The genes are TRBV20-1 and TRBJ2-1; tentative D call: TRBD1 (7 bases). This CDR3 comprises 14 residues. Germline assignment: CDR1 DFQATT and CDR2 SNEGSKA (reference sequence). Trimming pared 5 bases from V and 4 bases from J, leaving 15 bases between. Written as DNA, the CDR3 is TGCAGTGCTGAAAGGGGGGACAGATACAATGAGCAGTTCTTC. This translates into CSAERGDRYNEQFF.

Comments on this clonotype: At one boundary the junction diverges from the germline segment, which might be a read error. This chain links TRBV6-1 with TRBJ2-5; 8 bases are a match to TRBD2. There are 14 residues in the CDR3. CDR1 MNHNS and CDR2 SASEGT come from the germline V gene. Written as DNA, the CDR3 is TGTGCGGGCAGCGGGGGCCGTAGCCAAAAGACCCAGTACTTC. Protein product: CAGSGGRSQKTQYF.

V gene TRBV12-3 or TRBV12-4 combines with J gene TRBJ2-1; D gene ambiguous. The length of the CDR3 is 13 residues. The ends were cut back, 3 bases at V and 5 bases at J, with 8 bases in the middle. CDR3 nucleotides: TGTGCCAGCAGTTTTGGTCGTGACAATGAGCAGTTCTTC. The encoded protein is CASSFGRDNEQFF.

Concerning this clonotype: At one boundary the junction diverges from the germline segment, which might be a read error. The chain joins TRBV27 to TRBJ1-2; the D is unclear. Germline V gene data show CDR1 as MNHEY and CDR2 as SMNVEV (reference sequence). The CDR3 consists of 14 residues. CDR3 nucleotide sequence: TGTGCCAGCAGTTCGTTGGGGTCGAACAATGGCGCCTTCTTC. Translation: CASSSLGSNNGAFF.

The chain recombines TRBV6-1 with TRBJ2-1, with D perhaps matching TRBD2 (5 bases). The better agreement between TRBJ2-7 and the DNA end casts doubt on the J call. This CDR3 region has 13 residues. Germline V lookup: CDR1 MNHNS, CDR2 SASEGT. CDR3 nucleotides: TGTGCCAGCAGCGGGATAATGGCCTACGAGCAGTACTTC. Its translation is CASSGIMAYEQYF.

This clonotype was observed a handful of times. V gene TRBV30 combines with J gene TRBJ2-3, with D uncertain. The germline V and J ends were trimmed by 5 bases and 5 bases, with 17 bases remaining between them. The V gene's germline CDR1 is GTSNPN and CDR2 SVGIG (reference sequence). The CDR3 length is 14 residues. This CDR3 reads CAWGVGSQVDTQYF. The CDR3 DNA is TGTGCCTGGGGGGTTGGAAGTCAAGTAGATACGCAGTATTTT.

This clonotype appeared many times. The chain is built from TRBV12-3 or TRBV12-4 and TRBJ1-1; the D is unclear. Trimming took off 1 base at V and 11 bases at J, with 11 bases between the two ends. The CDR3 runs to 12 residues. The CDR3 bases are TGTGCCAGCAGTTTAGTATCAGGAAGGGCTTTCTTT. Its protein product is CASSLVSGRAFF.

This clonotype was observed at least ten times. This may be a read error, as it is one base from a much larger clone. The V call is TRBV6-5, the J call TRBJ2-1; D possibly corresponds to TRBD2 (6 bases). The DNA end is a closer match to TRBJ2-7, so the J assignment may be wrong. CDR1 is MNHEY, CDR2 SVGAGI, per germline. This CDR3 contains 17 residues. CDR3 protein: CASSYNSPARGYNEQYF. The CDR3 DNA is TGTGCCAGCAGTTATAATTCCCCGGCGCGGGGTTACAATGAGCAGTACTTC.

J is TRBJ2-1 and V is TRBV7-3; 7 bases line up with TRBD2. J gave up 4 bases and V 2 bases, and 11 bases lay outside the gene matches. The CDR3 covers 17 residues. Per the germline V gene, CDR1 is SGHTA and CDR2 is FQGTGA. CDR3 protein: CASSLSSGGGPYNEQFF. CDR3 coding DNA: TGTGCCAGCAGCTTATCAAGCGGCGGGGGACCTTACAATGAGCAGTTCTTC.

In this sample, this clonotype turned up a few times. The chain carries TRBV6-1 and TRBJ1-3; D is perhaps TRBD1 (5 bases). Germline V gene lookup returns CDR1 MNHNS and CDR2 SASEGT. This CDR3 contains 15 residues. The germline V and J ends were trimmed by 6 bases and 0 bases, with 12 bases remaining between them. The CDR3 region has the DNA TGTGCCAGCAGCCCCGGGGGGAGCTCTGGAAACACCATATATTTT. It translates to CASSPGGSSGNTIYF.

The V call is TRBV3-1, the J call TRBJ2-1; the D gene is possibly TRBD1 (5 bases). The ends were cut back, 4 bases at V and 8 bases at J, with 18 bases in the middle. Germline CDR1 reads LGHDT; CDR2 reads YNNKEL (reference sequence). The CDR3 extends over 15 amino acids. This CDR3 reads CASSPRGRAQHEQFF. CDR3 in DNA: TGTGCCAGCAGCCCTCGAGGCAGGGCACAACATGAGCAGTTCTTC.

Only a few counts were recorded for this clonotype. The chain links TRBV25-1 to TRBJ2-3; 8 bases map to TRBD2. Gene TRBJ2-7 matches the end of the DNA better, so the J call may be wrong. In germline, CDR1 is MGHDK, CDR2 SYGVNS. The CDR3 runs 14 residues. In nucleotides, the CDR3 is TGTGCGGGCAGCGGGGGCCGTGACACAGATACGCAGTACTTC. This sequence encodes CAGSGGRDTDTQYF.

J is TRBJ2-5 and V is TRBV6-5; D is possibly TRBD1 or TRBD2 (6 bases each). Germline assignment: CDR1 MNHEY and CDR2 SVGAGI. The ends were cut back, 3 bases at V and 1 base at J, with 15 bases in the middle. The length of the CDR3 is 16 residues. CDR3 residues: CASSYRGPAAQETQYF. The DNA for the CDR3 is TGTGCCAGCAGTTATCGGGGGCCCGCGGCCCAAGAGACCCAGTACTTC.

As concerns this clonotype: One junction end does not reproduce the germline sequence, and a read error may be involved. V is TRBV6-4 and J is TRBJ2-4; 8 bases map to TRBD2. The CDR3 extends over 19 amino acids. In germline, CDR1 is MRHNA, CDR2 SNTAGT. This CDR3 reads CASRDSRERGLSAKNTQYF. The DNA of the CDR3 is TGTGCCAGCAGGGACTCCCGCGAGCGGGGGCTCAGTGCCAAAAACACGCAGTACTTC.

J is TRBJ2-4 and V is TRBV25-1, with 14 bases aligning to TRBD2. V trimming: 4 bases; J trimming: 2 bases; junction bases outside the gene matches: 13. The CDR3 is made up of 20 amino acids. Germline V gene lookup returns CDR1 MGHDK and CDR2 SYGVNS. The chain's CDR3 is CASSVSSGTSGRGTKNIQYF. The DNA for the CDR3 is TGTGCCAGCAGTGTGTCTTCCGGGACTAGCGGGAGAGGGACCAAAAACATTCAGTACTTC. Using reference TRBV25-1 and TRBJ2-4 for the parts outside the CDR3, the full variable domain is EADIYQTPRYLVIGTGKKITLECSQTMGHDKMYWYQQDPGMELHLIHYSYGVNSTEKGDLSSESTVSRIRTEHFPLTLESARPSHTSQYLCASSVSSGTSGRGTKNIQYFGAGTRLSVL.

The table lists this clonotype with a few counts. The V and J genes are TRBV30 and TRBJ2-1; 12 nucleotides match TRBD2. The germline V gene encodes CDR1 GTSNPN and CDR2 SVGIG (reference sequence). Trimming cost V 7 bases and J 4 bases; bases outside gene matches: 2. This CDR3 has 13 residues. The CDR3 loop reads CAFLAGGYNEQFF. The CDR3 DNA sequence: TGTGCCTTCCTAGCGGGAGGGTACAATGAGCAGTTCTTC.

This clonotype was seen a handful of times. The V call is TRBV4-1, the J call TRBJ1-1; TRBD1 is a possible D gene (6 bases). Germline values: CDR1 MGHRA, CDR2 YSYEKL. V dropped 6 bases and J dropped 1 base, with 24 bases sitting between them. This CDR3 spans 18 amino acids. The CDR3 DNA reads TGCGCCAGCAGACTCCGTGAAATACAGGGAATTTCGAACACTGAAGCTTTCTTT. Protein sequence: CASRLREIQGISNTEAFF.

This clonotype has ten or more counts. The V call is TRBV6-1, the J call TRBJ2-7; 12 positions agree with TRBD2. V gave up 2 bases and J gave up 5 bases; unmatched junction bases: 10. This CDR3 has 17 amino acids. Germline CDR1 MNHNS, CDR2 SASEGT. In nucleotides, the CDR3 is TGTGCCAGCAGTGAAAGTATTGGCCTAGCGGGAGGGGACGAGCAGTACTTC. As protein: CASSESIGLAGGDEQYF.

As for this clonotype: Germline and junction disagree at one end, which may indicate a read error. The CDR3 bases are TGTGCCTGCACTGAGCGAGGGAGCGGGGCCCAAAACACCCAGTATTTC. Amino acid sequence: CACTERGSGAQNTQYF. The chain is built from TRBV6-1 and TRBJ2-1, with 7 bases identical to TRBD2. Germline lookup yields CDR1 MNHNS and CDR2 SASEGT. The CDR3 is 16 residues long.

This clonotype was detected ten times or more. The V gene is TRBV12-3 or TRBV12-4, the J gene TRBJ1-1; D might be TRBD1 (6 bases). CDR3 length: 16 residues. V lost 4 bases, J lost 11 bases, and 26 bases lay in between. CDR3 region: CASSSAPGTRTIGAFF. CDR3 bases: TGTGCCAGCAGTTCAGCCCCCGGGACAAGGACCATAGGGGCTTTCTTT.

J is TRBJ1-1 and V is TRBV10-2; a weak D match, TRBD1 (5 bases). Germline lookup yields CDR1 WSHSY and CDR2 SAAADI. The CDR3 is 12 amino acids. V lost 6 bases, J lost 1 base, and 6 bases lay in between. As DNA, the CDR3 is TGCGCCAGCAGAACAGGGAACACTGAAGCTTTCTTT. It encodes CASRTGNTEAFF.

V is TRBV4-1 and J is TRBJ2-4; tentative D call: TRBD2 (5 bases). Germline CDR1 reads MGHRA; CDR2 reads YSYEKL. V lost 3 bases and J lost 7, with 22 bases in between. This CDR3 is built from 17 residues. CDR3 protein: CASSHQNPGSSPNIQYF. The CDR3 DNA follows: TGCGCCAGCAGCCATCAAAACCCGGGGTCGTCCCCTAACATTCAGTACTTC.